This T cell receptor beta chain was obtained from a study of tumor-infiltrating lymphocytes in primary liver carcinoma. Overall study: Resection treated the patients' primary liver carcinoma. Sample yields of productive TCRbeta reads, ranging from roughly 3.65 to 7.13 million, were similar across tissue types.

Comment on this clonotype: Its specificity is unknown.

The researchers produced TCR beta cDNA from around 500 ng total RNA with a constant-region primer. Slightly modified ARM-PCR, run as three nested multiplex PCR rounds, produced the TCR beta libraries. TRBV1-TRBV30 forward primers and a C-beta reverse primer were used in the first two PCR rounds, which each ran for about 9 cycles. From the multiplex PCR reads, TCRdb called clonotypes with MiXCR, one entry per CDR3 protein. The sample consists of approximately 300,000 distinct CDR3 sequences, 50% to 70% of them appearing once. In germline, CDR1 is LNHNV, CDR2 YYDKDF (reference sequence). Trimming removed 2 bases at V and 5 bases at J, with 16 bases between. This CDR3 comprises 16 residues. General study findings and limits: Lower overlap was observed for tumor-adjacent and tumor-blood pairs relative to tumor region pairs.

Blood RNA came from unsorted whole blood; germline DNA was also extracted. The sequencing input was peripheral blood. This receptor was identified in a man between 40 and 49 years old with primary liver carcinoma and hepatitis B virus infection. The chain combines TRBV15 with TRBJ2-1, with D possibly called TRBD1 or TRBD2 (5 bases each). The CDR3 region is CATSRHRDVGNNEQFF. The CDR3 region has the DNA TGTGCCACCAGCAGACACCGGGACGTAGGCAACAATGAGCAGTTCTTC.